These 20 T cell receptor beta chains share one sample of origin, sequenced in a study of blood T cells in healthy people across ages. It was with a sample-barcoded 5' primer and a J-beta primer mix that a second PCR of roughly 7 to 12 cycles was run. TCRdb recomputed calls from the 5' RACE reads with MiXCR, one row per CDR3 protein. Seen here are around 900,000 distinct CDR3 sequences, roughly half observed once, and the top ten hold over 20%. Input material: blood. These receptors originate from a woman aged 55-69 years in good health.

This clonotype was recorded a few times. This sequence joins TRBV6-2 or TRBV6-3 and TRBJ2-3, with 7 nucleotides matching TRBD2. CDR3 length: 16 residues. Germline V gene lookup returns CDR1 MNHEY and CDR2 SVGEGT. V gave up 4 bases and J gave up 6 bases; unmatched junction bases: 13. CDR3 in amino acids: CASSFHRTSLADTQYF. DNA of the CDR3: TGTGCCAGCAGTTTCCACCGGACTAGTCTTGCTGATACGCAGTATTTT.

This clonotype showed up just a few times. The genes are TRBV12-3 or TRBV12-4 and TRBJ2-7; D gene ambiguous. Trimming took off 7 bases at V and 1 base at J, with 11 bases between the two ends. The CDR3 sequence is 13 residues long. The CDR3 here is CASKFSNSYEQYF. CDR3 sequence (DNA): TGTGCCAGCAAGTTCAGCAATTCCTACGAGCAGTACTTC.

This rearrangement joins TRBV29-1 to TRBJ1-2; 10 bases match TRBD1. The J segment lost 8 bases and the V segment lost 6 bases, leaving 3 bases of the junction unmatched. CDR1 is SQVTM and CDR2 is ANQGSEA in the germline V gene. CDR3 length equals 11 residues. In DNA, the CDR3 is TGCAGCGTGGGACAGGGGTGGGGCTACACCTTC. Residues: CSVGQGWGYTF.

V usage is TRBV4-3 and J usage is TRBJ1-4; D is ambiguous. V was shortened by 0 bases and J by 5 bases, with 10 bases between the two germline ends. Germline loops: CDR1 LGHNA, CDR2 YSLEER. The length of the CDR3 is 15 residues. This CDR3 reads CASSQDPGMNEKLFF. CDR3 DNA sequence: TGCGCCAGCAGCCAAGATCCCGGAATGAATGAAAAACTGTTTTTT.

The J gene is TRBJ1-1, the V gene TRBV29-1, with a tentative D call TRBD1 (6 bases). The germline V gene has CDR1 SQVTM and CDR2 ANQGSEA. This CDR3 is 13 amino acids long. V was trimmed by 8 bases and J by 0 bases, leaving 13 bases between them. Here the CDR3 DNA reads TGCAGCATCGGGGGCAGATTGAACACTGAAGCTTTCTTT. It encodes CSIGGRLNTEAFF.

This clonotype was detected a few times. For the CDR3, the DNA is TGCAGTGCTAGAGTCCTCCTACTAGCGGGAGACGGCACAGATACGCAGTATTTT. Protein sequence: CSARVLLLAGDGTDTQYF. The V gene is TRBV20-1, the J gene TRBJ2-3, with 11 bases fitting TRBD2. Unmatched junction bases numbered 10, after V lost 1 base and J lost 1 base. Germline values: CDR1 DFQATT, CDR2 SNEGSKA (reference sequence). The CDR3 is 18 residues long.

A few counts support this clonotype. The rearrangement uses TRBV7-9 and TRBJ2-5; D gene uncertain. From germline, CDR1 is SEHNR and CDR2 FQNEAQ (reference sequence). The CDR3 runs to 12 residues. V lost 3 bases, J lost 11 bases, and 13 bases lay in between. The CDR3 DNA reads TGTGCCAGCAGCTTGGAATCTGTTCAGCAGTACTTC. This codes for CASSLESVQQYF.

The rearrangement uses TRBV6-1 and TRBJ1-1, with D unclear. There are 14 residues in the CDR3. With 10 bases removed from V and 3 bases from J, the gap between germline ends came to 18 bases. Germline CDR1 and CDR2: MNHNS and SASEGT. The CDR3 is CATRSSFMYTEAFF. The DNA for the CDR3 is TGTGCCACCCGCTCGAGTTTCATGTACACTGAAGCTTTCTTT.

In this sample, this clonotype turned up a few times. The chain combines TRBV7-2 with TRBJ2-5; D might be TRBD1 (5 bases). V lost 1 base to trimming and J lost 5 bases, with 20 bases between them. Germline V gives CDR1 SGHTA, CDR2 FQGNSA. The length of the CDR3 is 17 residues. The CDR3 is CASSLVGPAGWYETQYF. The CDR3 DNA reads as TGTGCCAGCAGCTTAGTGGGCCCCGCAGGGTGGTATGAGACCCAGTACTTC.

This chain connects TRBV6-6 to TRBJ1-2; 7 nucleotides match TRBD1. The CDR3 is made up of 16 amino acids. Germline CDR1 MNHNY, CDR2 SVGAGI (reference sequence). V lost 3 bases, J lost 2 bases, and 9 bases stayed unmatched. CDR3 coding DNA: TGTGCCAGCAGTTATGGCGGACAGGCGGGGAACTATGGCTACACCTTC. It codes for CASSYGGQAGNYGYTF.

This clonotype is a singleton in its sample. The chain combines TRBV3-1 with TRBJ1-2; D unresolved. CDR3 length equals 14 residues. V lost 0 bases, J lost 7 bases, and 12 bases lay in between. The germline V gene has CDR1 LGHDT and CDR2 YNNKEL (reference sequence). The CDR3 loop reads CASSQEAGNSGYTF. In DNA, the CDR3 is TGTGCCAGCAGCCAAGAGGCCGGAAATTCTGGCTACACCTTC.

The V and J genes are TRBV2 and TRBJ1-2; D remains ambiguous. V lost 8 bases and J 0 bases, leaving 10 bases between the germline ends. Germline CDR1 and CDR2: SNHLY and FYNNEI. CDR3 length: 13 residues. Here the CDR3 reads CASQGPANYGYTF. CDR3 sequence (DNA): TGTGCCAGCCAAGGGCCTGCTAACTATGGCTACACCTTC.

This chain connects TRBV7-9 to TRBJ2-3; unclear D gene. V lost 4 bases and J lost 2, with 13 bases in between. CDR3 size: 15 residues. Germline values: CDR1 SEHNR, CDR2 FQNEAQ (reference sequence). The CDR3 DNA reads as TGTGCCAGCAGCTCTGGACCAGCCCCCACAGATACGCAGTATTTT. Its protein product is CASSSGPAPTDTQYF.

DNA for the CDR3: TGCAGTGCGGATACTAGCGGGAGCTATGAGCAGTTCTTC. As protein: CSADTSGSYEQFF. The rearrangement joins TRBV20-1 to TRBJ2-1, with TRBD2 identical over 11 bases. V lost 6 bases and J lost 8; bases outside the gene matches: 6. The CDR3 consists of 13 residues. Germline lookup yields CDR1 DFQATT and CDR2 SNEGSKA (reference sequence).

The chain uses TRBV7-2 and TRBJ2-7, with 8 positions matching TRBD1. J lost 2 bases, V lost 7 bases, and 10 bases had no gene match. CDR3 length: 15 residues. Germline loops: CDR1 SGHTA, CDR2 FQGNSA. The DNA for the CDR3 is TGTGCCAGCACCCGGTACGGGACAGGAACCTACGAGCAGTACTTC. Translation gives CASTRYGTGTYEQYF.

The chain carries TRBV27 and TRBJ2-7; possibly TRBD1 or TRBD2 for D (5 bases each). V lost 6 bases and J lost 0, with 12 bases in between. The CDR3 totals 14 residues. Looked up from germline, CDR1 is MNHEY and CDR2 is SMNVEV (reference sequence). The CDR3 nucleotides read TGTGCCAGCAGCCGCTGGGGGACCTCCTACGAGCAGTACTTC. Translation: CASSRWGTSYEQYF.

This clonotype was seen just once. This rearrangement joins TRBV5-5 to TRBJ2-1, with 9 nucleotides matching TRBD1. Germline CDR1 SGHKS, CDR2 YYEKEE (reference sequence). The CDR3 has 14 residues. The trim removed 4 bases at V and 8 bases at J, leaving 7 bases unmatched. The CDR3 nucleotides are TGTGCCAGCAGCGCAACGGGACAGGGAGATGAGCAGTTCTTC. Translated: CASSATGQGDEQFF.

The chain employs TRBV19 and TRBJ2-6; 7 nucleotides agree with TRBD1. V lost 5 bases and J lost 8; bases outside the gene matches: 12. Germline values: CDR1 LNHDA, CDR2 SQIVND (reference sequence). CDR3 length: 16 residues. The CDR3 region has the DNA TGTGCCAGTAGTCCCCGAGGGGGCTTAAGGACCAACGTCCTGACTTTC. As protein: CASSPRGGLRTNVLTF.

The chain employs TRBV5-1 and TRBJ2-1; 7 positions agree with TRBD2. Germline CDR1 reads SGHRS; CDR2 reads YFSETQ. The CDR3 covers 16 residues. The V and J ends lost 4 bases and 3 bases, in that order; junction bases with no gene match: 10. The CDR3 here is CASSQTSSGYYNEQFF. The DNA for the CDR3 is TGCGCCAGCAGCCAAACCTCTAGCGGTTACTACAATGAGCAGTTCTTC. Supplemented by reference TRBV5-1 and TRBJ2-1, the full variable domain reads KAGVTQTPRYLIKTRGQQVTLSCSPISGHRSVSWYQQTPGQGLQFLFEYFSETQRNKGNFPGRFSGRQFSNSRSEMNVSTLELGDSALYLCASSQTSSGYYNEQFFGPGTRLTVL.

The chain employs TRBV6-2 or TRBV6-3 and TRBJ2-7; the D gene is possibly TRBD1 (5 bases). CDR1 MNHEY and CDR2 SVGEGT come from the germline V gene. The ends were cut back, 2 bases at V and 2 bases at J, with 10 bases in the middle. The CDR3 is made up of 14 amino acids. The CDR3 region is CASSYPLGAYEQYF. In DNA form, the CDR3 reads TGTGCCAGCAGTTACCCATTAGGGGCCTACGAGCAGTACTTC.